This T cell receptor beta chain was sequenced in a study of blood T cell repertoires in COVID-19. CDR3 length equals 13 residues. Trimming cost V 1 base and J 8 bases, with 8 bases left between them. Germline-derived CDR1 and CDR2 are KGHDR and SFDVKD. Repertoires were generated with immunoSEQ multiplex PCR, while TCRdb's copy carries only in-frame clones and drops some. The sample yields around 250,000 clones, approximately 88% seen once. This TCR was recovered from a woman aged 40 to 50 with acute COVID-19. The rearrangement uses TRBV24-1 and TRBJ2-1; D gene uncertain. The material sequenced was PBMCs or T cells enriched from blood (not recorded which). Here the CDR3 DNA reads TGTGCCACCAGTGATTTCGACCGGGATGAGCAGTTCTTC. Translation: CATSDFDRDEQFF.